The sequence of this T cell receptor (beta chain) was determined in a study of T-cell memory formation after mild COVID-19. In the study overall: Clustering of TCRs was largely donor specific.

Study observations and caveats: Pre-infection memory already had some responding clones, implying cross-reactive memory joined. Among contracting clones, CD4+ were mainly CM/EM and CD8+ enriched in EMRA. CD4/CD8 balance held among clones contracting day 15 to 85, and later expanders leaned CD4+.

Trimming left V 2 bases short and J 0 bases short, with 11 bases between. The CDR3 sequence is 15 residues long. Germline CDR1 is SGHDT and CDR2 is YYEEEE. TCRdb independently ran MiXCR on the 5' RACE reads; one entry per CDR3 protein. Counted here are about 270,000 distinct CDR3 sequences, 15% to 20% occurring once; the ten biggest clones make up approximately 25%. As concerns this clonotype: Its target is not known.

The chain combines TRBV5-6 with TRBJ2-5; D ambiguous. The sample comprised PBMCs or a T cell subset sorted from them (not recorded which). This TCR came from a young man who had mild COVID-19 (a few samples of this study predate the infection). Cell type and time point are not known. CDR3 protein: CASSFADWYQETQYF. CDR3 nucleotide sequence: TGTGCCAGCAGCTTTGCCGATTGGTACCAAGAGACCCAGTACTTC. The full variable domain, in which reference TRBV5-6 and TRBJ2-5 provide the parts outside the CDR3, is DAGVTQSPTHLIKTRGQQVTLRCSPKSGHDTVSWYQQALGQGPQFIFQYYEEEERQRGNFPDRFSGHQFPNYSSELNVNALLLGDSALYLCASSFADWYQETQYFGPGTRLLVL.